This T cell receptor beta chain was sequenced in a study of T cell repertoires in cytomegalovirus infection. Study details: The public TCR beta signatures pointed to both CMV infection and matching HLA type. General study points: HLA-C-restricted CMV clonotypes gave the most frequent clonotype in two of eight donors. There were carriers of CMV plus the relevant HLA, and cumulative public TCR beta family frequency identified them.

This clonotype turned up a few times. Its specificity is not known. CDR3 length equals 11 residues. V was clipped by 10 bases and J by 2 bases, with 9 bases between them. In germline, CDR1 is MNHEY, CDR2 SVGEGT. TCRdb reprocessed the reads with MiXCR, giving one entry per CDR3 protein. The sample holds 550,000 to 850,000 distinct CDR3 sequences, around a third seen once. This chain joins TRBV6-2 or TRBV6-3 and TRBJ2-7, with unresolved D. This clonotype was obtained from a human donor in good health (CMV status not recorded). Some clones in this sample may be carry-over from other donors' samples. The material was cultured PBMCs, obtained from culture after CMV antigen stimulation. DNA of the CDR3: TGTGCCACCAAAGGGACCTACGAGCAGTACTTC. Residues: CATKGTYEQYF.